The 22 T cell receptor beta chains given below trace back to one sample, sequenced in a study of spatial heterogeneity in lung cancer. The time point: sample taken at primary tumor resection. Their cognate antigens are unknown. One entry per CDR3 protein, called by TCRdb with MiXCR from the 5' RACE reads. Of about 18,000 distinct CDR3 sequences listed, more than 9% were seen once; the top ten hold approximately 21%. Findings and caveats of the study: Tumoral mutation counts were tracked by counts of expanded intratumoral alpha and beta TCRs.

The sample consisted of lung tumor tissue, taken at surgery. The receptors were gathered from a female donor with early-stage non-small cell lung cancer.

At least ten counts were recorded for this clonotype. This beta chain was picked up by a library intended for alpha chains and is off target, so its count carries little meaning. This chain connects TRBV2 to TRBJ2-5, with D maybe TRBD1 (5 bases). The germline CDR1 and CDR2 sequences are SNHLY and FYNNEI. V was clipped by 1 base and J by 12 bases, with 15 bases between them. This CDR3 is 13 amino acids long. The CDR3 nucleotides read TGTGCCAGCAGTGAAGATCTCGCAGGGATAAAGTACTTC. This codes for CASSEDLAGIKYF.

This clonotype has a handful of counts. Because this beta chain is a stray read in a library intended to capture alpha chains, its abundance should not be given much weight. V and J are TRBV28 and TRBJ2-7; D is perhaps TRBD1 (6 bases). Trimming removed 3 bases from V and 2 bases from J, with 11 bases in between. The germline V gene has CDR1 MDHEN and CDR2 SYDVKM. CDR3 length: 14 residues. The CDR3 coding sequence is TGTGCCAGCAGTTTGTTCGGACAGACCTACGAGCAGTACTTC. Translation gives CASSLFGQTYEQYF.

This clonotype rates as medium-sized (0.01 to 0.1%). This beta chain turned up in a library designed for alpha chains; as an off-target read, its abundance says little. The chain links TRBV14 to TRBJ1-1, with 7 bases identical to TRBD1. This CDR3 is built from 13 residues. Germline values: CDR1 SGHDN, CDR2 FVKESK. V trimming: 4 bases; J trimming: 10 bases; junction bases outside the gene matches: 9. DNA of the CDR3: TGTGCCAGCAGCCCGGAGACAGGGCGTGTAGCTTTCTTT. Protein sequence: CASSPETGRVAFF.

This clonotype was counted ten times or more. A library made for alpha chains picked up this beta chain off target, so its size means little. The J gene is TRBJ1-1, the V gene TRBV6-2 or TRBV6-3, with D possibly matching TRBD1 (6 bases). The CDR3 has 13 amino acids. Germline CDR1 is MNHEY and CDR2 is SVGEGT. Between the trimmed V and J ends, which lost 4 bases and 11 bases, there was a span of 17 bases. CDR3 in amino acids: CASSSTGTSLAFF. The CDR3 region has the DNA TGTGCCAGCAGTTCGACAGGAACGAGCCTCGCTTTCTTT.

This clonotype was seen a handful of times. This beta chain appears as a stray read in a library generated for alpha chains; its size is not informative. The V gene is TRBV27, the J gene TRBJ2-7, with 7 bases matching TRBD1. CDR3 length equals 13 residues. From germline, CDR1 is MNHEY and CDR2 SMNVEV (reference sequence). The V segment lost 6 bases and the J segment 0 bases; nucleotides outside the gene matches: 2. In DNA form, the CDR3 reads TGTGCCAGCAGCAGGGACAGCTCCTACGAGCAGTACTTC. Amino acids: CASSRDSSYEQYF.

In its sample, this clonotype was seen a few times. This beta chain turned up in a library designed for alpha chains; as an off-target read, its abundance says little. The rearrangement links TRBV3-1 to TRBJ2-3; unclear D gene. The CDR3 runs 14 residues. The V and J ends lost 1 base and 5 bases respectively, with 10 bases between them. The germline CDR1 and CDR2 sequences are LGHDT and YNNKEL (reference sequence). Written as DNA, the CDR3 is TGTGCCAGCAGCCAAGGACCCGTTGTAGATACGCAGTATTTT. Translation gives CASSQGPVVDTQYF.

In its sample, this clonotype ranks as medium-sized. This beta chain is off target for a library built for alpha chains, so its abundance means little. This chain's CDR3 is CASSFSGRSHEQYF. The CDR3 DNA is TGCGCCAGCAGCTTTTCAGGGAGGAGCCACGAGCAGTACTTC. The rearrangement uses TRBV5-1 and TRBJ2-7; TRBD2 is a possible D gene (6 bases). The CDR3 has 14 amino acids. Trimming removed 2 bases at V and 5 bases at J, with 14 bases between. Germline V gene lookup returns CDR1 SGHRS and CDR2 YFSETQ. The full variable domain, in which reference TRBV5-1 and TRBJ2-7 provide the parts outside the CDR3, is KAGVTQTPRYLIKTRGQQVTLSCSPISGHRSVSWYQQTPGQGLQFLFEYFSETQRNKGNFPGRFSGRQFSNSRSEMNVSTLELGDSALYLCASSFSGRSHEQYFGPGTRLTVT.

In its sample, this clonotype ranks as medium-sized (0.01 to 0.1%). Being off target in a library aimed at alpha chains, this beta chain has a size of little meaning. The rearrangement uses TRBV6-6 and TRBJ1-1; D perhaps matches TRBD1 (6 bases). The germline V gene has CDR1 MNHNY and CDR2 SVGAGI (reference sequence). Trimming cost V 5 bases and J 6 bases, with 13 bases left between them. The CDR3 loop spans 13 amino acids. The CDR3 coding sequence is TGTGCCAGCAGTCCGTACAGGGAATCTGAAGCTTTCTTT. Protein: CASSPYRESEAFF.

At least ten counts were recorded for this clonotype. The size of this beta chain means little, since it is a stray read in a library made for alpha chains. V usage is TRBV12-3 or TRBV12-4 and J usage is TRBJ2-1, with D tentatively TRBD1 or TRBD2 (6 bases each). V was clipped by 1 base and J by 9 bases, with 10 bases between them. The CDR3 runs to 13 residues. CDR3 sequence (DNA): TGTGCCAGCAGTTTAGTCAGGGGAGGTGAGCAGTTCTTC. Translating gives CASSLVRGGEQFF.

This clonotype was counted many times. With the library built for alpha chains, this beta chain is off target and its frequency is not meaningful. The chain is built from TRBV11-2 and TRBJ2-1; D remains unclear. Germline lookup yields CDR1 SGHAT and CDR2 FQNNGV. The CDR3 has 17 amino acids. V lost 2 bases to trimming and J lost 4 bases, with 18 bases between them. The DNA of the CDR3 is TGTGCCAGCAGCTTAAGTACCCCCTTAGCCACGTACAATGAGCAGTTCTTC. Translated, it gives CASSLSTPLATYNEQFF.

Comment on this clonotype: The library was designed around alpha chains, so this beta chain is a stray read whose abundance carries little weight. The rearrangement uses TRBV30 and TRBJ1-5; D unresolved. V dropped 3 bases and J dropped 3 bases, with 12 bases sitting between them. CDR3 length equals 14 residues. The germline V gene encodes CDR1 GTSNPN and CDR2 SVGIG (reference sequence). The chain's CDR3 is CAWREGRNNQPQHF. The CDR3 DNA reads TGTGCCTGGAGGGAGGGAAGAAACAATCAGCCCCAGCATTTT.

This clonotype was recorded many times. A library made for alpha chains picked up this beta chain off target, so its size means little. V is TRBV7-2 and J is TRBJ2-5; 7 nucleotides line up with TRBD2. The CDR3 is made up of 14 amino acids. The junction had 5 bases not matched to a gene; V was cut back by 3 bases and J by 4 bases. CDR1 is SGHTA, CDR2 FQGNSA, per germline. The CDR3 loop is CASSLGGTRETQYF. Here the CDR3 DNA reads TGTGCCAGCAGCTTGGGGGGGACTCGAGAGACCCAGTACTTC.

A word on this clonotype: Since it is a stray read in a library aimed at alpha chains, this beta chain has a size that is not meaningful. The CDR3 nucleotides read TGTGCCAGCAGTGGTCGTTCAAGGGGGGATGAGGTTCGAGATACGCAGTATTTT. Translating it yields CASSGRSRGDEVRDTQYF. This chain links TRBV6-1 with TRBJ2-3, with D perhaps assigned TRBD1 or TRBD2 (6 bases each). Per the germline V gene, CDR1 is MNHNS and CDR2 is SASEGT. Trimming pared 4 bases from V and 5 bases from J, leaving 25 bases between. The CDR3 length is 18 residues.

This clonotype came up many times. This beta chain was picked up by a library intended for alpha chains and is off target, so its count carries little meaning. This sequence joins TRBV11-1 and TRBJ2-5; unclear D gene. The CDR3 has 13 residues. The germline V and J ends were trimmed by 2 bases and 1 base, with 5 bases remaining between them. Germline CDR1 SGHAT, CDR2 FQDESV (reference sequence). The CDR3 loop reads CASSLRPQETQYF. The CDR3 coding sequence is TGTGCCAGCAGCTTAAGACCCCAAGAGACCCAGTACTTC.

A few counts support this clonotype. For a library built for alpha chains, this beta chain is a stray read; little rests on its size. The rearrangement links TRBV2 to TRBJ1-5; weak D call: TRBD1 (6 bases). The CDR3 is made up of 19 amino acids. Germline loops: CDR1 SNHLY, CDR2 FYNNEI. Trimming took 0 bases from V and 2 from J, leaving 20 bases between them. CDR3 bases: TGTGCCAGCAGTGAAGCGCATGGGGCAGACAGGTTGGGCAATCAGCCCCAGCATTTT. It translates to CASSEAHGADRLGNQPQHF.

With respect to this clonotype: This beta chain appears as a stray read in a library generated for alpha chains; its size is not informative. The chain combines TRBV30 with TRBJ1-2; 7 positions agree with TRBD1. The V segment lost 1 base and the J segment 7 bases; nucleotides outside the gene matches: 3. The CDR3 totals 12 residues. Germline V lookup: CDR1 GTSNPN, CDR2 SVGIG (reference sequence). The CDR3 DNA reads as TGTGCCTGGAGTGACAGGGGCAGTGGCTACACCTTC. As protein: CAWSDRGSGYTF.

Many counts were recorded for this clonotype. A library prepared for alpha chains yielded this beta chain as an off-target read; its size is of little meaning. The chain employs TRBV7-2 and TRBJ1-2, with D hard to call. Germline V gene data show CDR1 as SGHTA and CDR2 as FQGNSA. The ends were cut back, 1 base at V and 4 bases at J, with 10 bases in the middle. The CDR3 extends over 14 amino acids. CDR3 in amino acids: CASSLGVRLYGYTF. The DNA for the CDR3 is TGTGCCAGCAGCTTAGGGGTCCGCCTCTATGGCTACACCTTC.

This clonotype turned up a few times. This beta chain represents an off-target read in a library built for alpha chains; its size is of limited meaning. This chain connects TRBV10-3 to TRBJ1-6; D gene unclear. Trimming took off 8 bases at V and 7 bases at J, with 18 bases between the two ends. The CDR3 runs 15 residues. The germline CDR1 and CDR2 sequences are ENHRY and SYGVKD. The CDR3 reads CAIVGHGVENSPLHF. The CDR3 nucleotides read TGTGCCATCGTGGGTCACGGGGTGGAAAATTCACCCCTCCACTTT.

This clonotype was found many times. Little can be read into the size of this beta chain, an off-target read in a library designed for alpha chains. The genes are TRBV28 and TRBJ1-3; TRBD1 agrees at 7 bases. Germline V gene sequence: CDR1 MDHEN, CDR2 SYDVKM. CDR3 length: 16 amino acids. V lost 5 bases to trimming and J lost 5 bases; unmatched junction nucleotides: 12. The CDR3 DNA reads TGTGCCAGCAGTGGGGACAGACTAGTCAAGAGAAACACCATATATTTT. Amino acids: CASSGDRLVKRNTIYF.

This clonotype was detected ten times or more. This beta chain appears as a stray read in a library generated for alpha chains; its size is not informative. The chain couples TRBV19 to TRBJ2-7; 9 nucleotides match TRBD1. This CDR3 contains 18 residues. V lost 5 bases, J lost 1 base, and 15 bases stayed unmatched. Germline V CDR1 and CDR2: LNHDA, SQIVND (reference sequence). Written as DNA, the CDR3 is TGTGCCAGTAGTCTTCGACTCGGGGGACAGGGAGTTTCCTACGAGCAGTACTTC. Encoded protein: CASSLRLGGQGVSYEQYF.

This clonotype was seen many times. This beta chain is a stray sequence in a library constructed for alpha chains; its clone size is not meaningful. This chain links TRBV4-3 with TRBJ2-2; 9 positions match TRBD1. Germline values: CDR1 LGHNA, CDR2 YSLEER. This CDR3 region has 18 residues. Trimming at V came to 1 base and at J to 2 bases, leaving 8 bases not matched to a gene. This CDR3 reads CASSQGPGTGFNTGELFF. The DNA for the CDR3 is TGCGCCAGCAGCCAAGGACCAGGGACAGGGTTTAACACCGGGGAGCTGTTTTTT.

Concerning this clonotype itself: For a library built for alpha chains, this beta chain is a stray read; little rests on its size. The CDR3 bases are TGTGCCAGCAGCGGACGGACGGGGAACACCGGGGAGCTGTTTTTT. It yields the protein CASSGRTGNTGELFF. This chain connects TRBV7-2 to TRBJ2-2; D gene uncertain. Looked up from germline, CDR1 is SGHTA and CDR2 is FQGNSA. Trimming removed 5 bases at V and 1 base at J, with 11 bases between. CDR3 length: 15 amino acids.